The 20 T cell receptor beta chains below come from one sample, sequenced in a study of blood T cell repertoires in COVID-19. TCRdb keeps only in-frame clones here, not all; method: immunoSEQ multiplex PCR. This table holds some 400,000 clones, around 90% found once. Material: peripheral blood. The source of these receptors is a man aged 18 to 29 with active or convalescent COVID-19.

The chain couples TRBV3-1 (or the pseudogene TRBV3-2) to TRBJ2-1, with D possibly TRBD2 on 5 matching bases. The germline gives CDR1 LGHDT, CDR2 YNNKEL (reference sequence). Trimming took off 0 bases at V and 1 base at J, with 13 bases between the two ends. This CDR3 is built from 17 residues. The CDR3 spells CASSQDEGGRSYNEQFF. The DNA of the CDR3 is TGTGCCAGCAGCCAAGATGAGGGCGGCCGATCCTACAATGAGCAGTTCTTC.

This chain joins TRBV6-4 and TRBJ2-5; TRBD1 is a possible D gene (5 bases). There are 12 residues in the CDR3. Germline CDR1 reads MRHNA; CDR2 reads SNTAGT. V dropped 6 bases and J dropped 6 bases, with 11 bases sitting between them. Here the CDR3 DNA reads TGTGCCAGCAGCGTACAGGTTCAGACCCAGTACTTC. It is translated as CASSVQVQTQYF.

The J gene is TRBJ1-1, the V gene TRBV14; possibly TRBD1 for D (5 bases). The CDR3 has 13 amino acids. The germline V gene encodes CDR1 SGHDN and CDR2 FVKESK. Trimming took 3 bases from V and 6 from J, leaving 11 bases between them. The CDR3 spells CASSQGWGAEAFF. The CDR3 coding sequence is TGTGCCAGCAGCCAGGGTTGGGGGGCTGAAGCTTTCTTT.

The chain employs TRBV4-3 and TRBJ2-2, with TRBD2 matching over 8 bases. J lost 4 bases, V lost 4 bases, and 8 bases had no gene match. The CDR3 contains 16 residues. Germline V gene lookup returns CDR1 LGHNA and CDR2 YSLEER. The CDR3 spells CASSPSTSVPTGELFF. Written as DNA, the CDR3 is TGCGCCAGCAGCCCCTCGACTAGCGTACCCACCGGGGAGCTGTTTTTT.

The chain has TRBV5-1 and TRBJ2-7; D possibly corresponds to TRBD2 (5 bases). The length of the CDR3 is 14 residues. V gave up 4 bases and J gave up 1 base, with 12 bases separating them. Per the germline V gene, CDR1 is SGHRS and CDR2 is YFSETQ. The CDR3 sequence is CASSHESGSYEQYF. CDR3 in DNA: TGCGCCAGCAGCCACGAGTCGGGGTCCTACGAGCAGTACTTC.

The chain employs TRBV30 and TRBJ1-5; 10 nucleotides align to TRBD1. The CDR3 contains 16 residues. J gave up 5 bases and V 2 bases, and 9 bases lay outside the gene matches. CDR1 is GTSNPN and CDR2 is SVGIG in the germline V gene (reference sequence). The CDR3 DNA reads TGTGCCTGGAGTACGGGACAGGGGCCCTTATATCAGCCCCAGCATTTT. Encoded protein: CAWSTGQGPLYQPQHF. The full variable domain, in which reference TRBV30 and TRBJ1-5 provide the parts outside the CDR3, is SQTIHQWPATLVQPVGSPLSLECTVEGTSNPNLYWYRQAAGRGLQLLFYSVGIGQISSEVPQNLSASRPQDRQFILSSKKLLLSDSGFYLCAWSTGQGPLYQPQHFGDGTRLSIL.

V usage is TRBV7-9 and J usage is TRBJ2-1, with a tentative D call TRBD2 (6 bases). With 1 base removed from V and 5 bases from J, the gap between germline ends came to 6 bases. The CDR3 consists of 13 residues. CDR1 is SEHNR and CDR2 is FQNEAQ in the germline V gene (reference sequence). The CDR3 region has the DNA TGTGCCAGCAGCTTAGGGACTAACAATGAGCAGTTCTTC. Translating gives CASSLGTNNEQFF.

V gene TRBV11-3 combines with J gene TRBJ2-7, with a tentative D call TRBD1 (6 bases). V was trimmed by 6 bases and J by 2 bases, leaving 14 bases between them. Per germline, CDR1 SGHNT and CDR2 YENEEA. CDR3 size: 14 residues. As DNA, the CDR3 is TGTGCCAGCAGTTACAGGGATCGCGCCTACGAGCAGTACTTC. Translation: CASSYRDRAYEQYF.

The genes are TRBV21-1 and TRBJ1-5. TRBV21-1 is noted as a pseudogene. The CDR3 contains 17 residues. CDR3 in amino acids: CASSKGRVKYSNQPQHF. Here the CDR3 DNA reads TGTGCCAGCAGCAAAGGTAGAGTAAAATATAGCAATCAGCCCCAGCATTTT.

V usage is TRBV27 and J usage is TRBJ1-6; tentative D call: TRBD1 (6 bases). CDR3 length: 15 amino acids. V lost 7 bases to trimming and J lost 7 bases, with 17 bases between them. Germline CDR1 reads MNHEY; CDR2 reads SMNVEV (reference sequence). CDR3 region: CASTEQQGVNSPLHF. The CDR3 DNA sequence: TGTGCCAGCACTGAGCAACAGGGAGTCAATTCACCCCTCCACTTT.

The V and J genes are TRBV15 and TRBJ1-3; D not certain. V was trimmed by 1 base and J by 3 bases, leaving 10 bases between them. The length of the CDR3 is 15 residues. The germline V gene has CDR1 LNHNV and CDR2 YYDKDF (reference sequence). CDR3 DNA: TGTGCCACCAGCAGAGCTGCACAGAGTGGAAACACCATATATTTT. It is translated as CATSRAAQSGNTIYF.

The chain employs TRBV6-5 and TRBJ2-1, with a possible D match to TRBD2 (5 bases). The CDR3 loop spans 16 amino acids. Per the germline V gene, CDR1 is MNHEY and CDR2 is SVGAGI. V was trimmed by 0 bases and J by 7 bases, leaving 16 bases between them. The CDR3 DNA reads TGTGCCAGCAGTTACTCGGACTTTATCGCACAGAATGAGCAGTTCTTC. It translates to CASSYSDFIAQNEQFF.

The rearrangement uses TRBV28 and TRBJ1-2, with 7 bases matching TRBD1. Per germline, CDR1 MDHEN and CDR2 SYDVKM. This CDR3 comprises 15 residues. V shed 8 bases and J 4 bases; nucleotides not matched to a gene: 13. The CDR3 nucleotides are TGTGCCAGCCAACACCAACGAGGGGGCTTCTATGGCTACACCTTC. Amino acids: CASQHQRGGFYGYTF.

J is TRBJ1-2 and V is TRBV28; TRBD1 matches 7 bases. The CDR3 is made up of 17 amino acids. Germline CDR1 reads MDHEN; CDR2 reads SYDVKM. After removal of 6 bases from V and 1 base from J, the junction contained 14 bases not matched to a gene. DNA for the CDR3: TGTGCCAGCAGCCAATTAGACAGGGCCGGGGATAACTATGGCTACACCTTC. This sequence encodes CASSQLDRAGDNYGYTF.

This chain links TRBV15 with TRBJ2-2, with 7 bases lining up with TRBD1. The CDR3 extends over 17 amino acids. Looked up from germline, CDR1 is LNHNV and CDR2 is YYDKDF (reference sequence). The V gene end was trimmed by 0 bases and the J gene end by 5 bases; junction bases not matched to a gene: 9. CDR3 loop: CATSRDSAGGWTGELFF. As DNA, the CDR3 is TGTGCCACCAGCAGAGATTCGGCAGGGGGATGGACCGGGGAGCTGTTTTTT. Drawing the rest from reference TRBV15 and TRBJ2-2, the complete variable domain is DAMVIQNPRYQVTQFGKPVTLSCSQTLNHNVMYWYQQKSSQAPKLLFHYYDKDFNNEADTPDNFQSRRPNTSFCFLDIRSPGLGDTAMYLCATSRDSAGGWTGELFFGEGSRLTVL.

This chain connects TRBV7-2 to TRBJ2-3; the match to TRBD1 covers 8 bases. V lost 6 bases to trimming and J lost 2 bases; unmatched junction nucleotides: 19. The CDR3 runs to 19 residues. Germline CDR1 and CDR2: SGHTA and FQGNSA. The DNA of the CDR3 is TGTGCCAGCAGTTCGAGGGGCCCTTTGGACAGGGCTCACACAGATACGCAGTATTTT. Protein product: CASSSRGPLDRAHTDTQYF. The full variable domain, its missing parts supplied by reference TRBV7-2 and TRBJ2-3, is GAGVSQSPSNKVTEKGKDVELRCDPISGHTALYWYRQSLGQGLEFLIYFQGNSAPDKSGLPSDRFSAERTGGSVSTLTIQRTQQEDSAVYLCASSSRGPLDRAHTDTQYFGPGTRLTVL.

This clone was seen a few times. The chain has TRBV29-1 and TRBJ1-2; D is ambiguous. V shed 3 bases and J shed 1 base, with 6 bases lying between them. The CDR3 length is 12 residues. CDR1 is SQVTM, CDR2 ANQGSEA, per germline. In nucleotides, the CDR3 is TGCAGCGTTGATGAGTTTAACTATGGCTACACCTTC. Protein product: CSVDEFNYGYTF.

CDR3 sequence (DNA): TGTGCCAGCAGTCAAACAGGGGGCTCTGGAAACACCATATATTTT. Translated, it gives CASSQTGGSGNTIYF. V and J are TRBV6-5 and TRBJ1-3; 8 nucleotides agree with TRBD1. Germline CDR1 MNHEY, CDR2 SVGAGI. V was pared by 5 bases and J by 0 bases, with 3 bases of the junction left unmatched. CDR3 length: 15 amino acids.

The chain uses TRBV29-1 and TRBJ2-3; 11 nucleotides agree with TRBD2. With V trimmed by 6 bases and J by 0 bases, 5 bases remained unmatched. There are 15 residues in the CDR3. Germline lookup yields CDR1 SQVTM and CDR2 ANQGSEA. In DNA form, the CDR3 reads TGCAGCGTCGAGGGACTAGCGGTTAGCACAGATACGCAGTATTTT. This sequence encodes CSVEGLAVSTDTQYF.

The chain couples TRBV16 to TRBJ1-1, with 7 bases that match TRBD1. Germline-derived CDR1 and CDR2 are KGHSY and FQNENV. Losses at the gene ends were 0 bases for V and 1 base for J; bases not matched to a gene: 2. This CDR3 contains 15 residues. CDR3 sequence reads: CASSQSSGGNTEAFF. The CDR3 DNA reads TGTGCCAGCAGCCAATCATCAGGGGGGAACACTGAAGCTTTCTTT. Drawing the rest from reference TRBV16 and TRBJ1-1, the complete variable domain is GEEVAQTPKHLVRGEGQKAKLYCAPIKGHSYVFWYQQVLKNEFKFLISFQNENVFDETGMPKERFSAKCLPNSPCSLEIQATKLEDSAVYFCASSQSSGGNTEAFFGQGTRLTVV.